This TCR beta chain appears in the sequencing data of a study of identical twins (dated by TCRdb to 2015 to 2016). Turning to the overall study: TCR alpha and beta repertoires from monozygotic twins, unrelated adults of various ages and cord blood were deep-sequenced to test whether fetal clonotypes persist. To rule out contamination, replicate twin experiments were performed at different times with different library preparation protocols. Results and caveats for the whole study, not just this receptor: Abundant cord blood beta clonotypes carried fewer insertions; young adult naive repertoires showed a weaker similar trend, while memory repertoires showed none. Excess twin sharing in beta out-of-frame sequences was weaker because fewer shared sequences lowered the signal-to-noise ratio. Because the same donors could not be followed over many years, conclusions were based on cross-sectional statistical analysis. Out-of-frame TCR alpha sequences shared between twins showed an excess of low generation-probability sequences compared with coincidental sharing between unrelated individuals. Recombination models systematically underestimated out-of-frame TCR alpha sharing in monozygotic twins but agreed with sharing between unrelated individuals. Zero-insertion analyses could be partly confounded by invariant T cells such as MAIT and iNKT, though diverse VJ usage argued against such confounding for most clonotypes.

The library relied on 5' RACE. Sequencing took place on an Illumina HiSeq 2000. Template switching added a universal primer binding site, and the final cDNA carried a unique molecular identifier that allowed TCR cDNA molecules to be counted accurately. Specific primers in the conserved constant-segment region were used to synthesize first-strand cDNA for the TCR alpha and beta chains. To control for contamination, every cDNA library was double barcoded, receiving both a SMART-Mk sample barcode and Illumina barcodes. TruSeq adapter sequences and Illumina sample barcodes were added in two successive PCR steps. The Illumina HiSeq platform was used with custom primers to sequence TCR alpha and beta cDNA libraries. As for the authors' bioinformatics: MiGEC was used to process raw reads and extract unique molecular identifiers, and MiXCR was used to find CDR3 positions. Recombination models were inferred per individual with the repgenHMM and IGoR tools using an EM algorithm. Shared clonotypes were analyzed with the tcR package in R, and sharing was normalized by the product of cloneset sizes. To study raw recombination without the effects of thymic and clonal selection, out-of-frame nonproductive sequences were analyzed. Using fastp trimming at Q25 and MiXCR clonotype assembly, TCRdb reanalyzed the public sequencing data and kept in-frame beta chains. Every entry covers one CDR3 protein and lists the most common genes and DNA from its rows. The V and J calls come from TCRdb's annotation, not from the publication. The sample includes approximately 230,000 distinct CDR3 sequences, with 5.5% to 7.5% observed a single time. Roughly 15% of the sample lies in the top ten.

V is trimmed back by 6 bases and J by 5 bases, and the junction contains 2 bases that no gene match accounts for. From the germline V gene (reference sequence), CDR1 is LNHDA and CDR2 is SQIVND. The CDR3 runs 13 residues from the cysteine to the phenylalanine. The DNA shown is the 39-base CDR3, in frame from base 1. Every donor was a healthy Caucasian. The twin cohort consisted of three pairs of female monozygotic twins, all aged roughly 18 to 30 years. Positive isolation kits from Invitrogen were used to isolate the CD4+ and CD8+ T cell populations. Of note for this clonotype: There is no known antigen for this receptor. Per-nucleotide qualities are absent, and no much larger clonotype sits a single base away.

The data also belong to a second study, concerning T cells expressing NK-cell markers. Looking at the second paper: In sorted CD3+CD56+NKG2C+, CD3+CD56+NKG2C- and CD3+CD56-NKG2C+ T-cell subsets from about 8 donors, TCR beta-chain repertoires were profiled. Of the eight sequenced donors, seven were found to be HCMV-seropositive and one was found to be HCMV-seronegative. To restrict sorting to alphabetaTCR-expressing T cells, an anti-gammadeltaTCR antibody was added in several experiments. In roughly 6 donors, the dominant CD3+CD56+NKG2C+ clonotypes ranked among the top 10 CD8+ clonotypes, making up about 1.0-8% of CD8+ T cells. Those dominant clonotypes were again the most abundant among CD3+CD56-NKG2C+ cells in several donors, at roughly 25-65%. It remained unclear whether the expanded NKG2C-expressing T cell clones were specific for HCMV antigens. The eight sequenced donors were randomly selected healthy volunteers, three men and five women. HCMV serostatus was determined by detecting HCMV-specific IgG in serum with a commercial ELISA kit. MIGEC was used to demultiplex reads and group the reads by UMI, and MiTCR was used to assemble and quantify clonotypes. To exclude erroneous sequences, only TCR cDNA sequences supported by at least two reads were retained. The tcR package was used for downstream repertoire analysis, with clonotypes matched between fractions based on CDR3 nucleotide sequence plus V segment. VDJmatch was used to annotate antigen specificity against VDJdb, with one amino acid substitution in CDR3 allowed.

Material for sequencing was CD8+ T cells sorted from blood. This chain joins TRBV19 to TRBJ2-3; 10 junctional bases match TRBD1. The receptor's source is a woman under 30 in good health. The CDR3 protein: CASRGQGLDTQYF. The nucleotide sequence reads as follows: TGTGCCAGTAGGGGACAGGGGTTAGATACGCAGTATTTT.